A single sample gave rise to the 10 T cell receptor beta chains below, sequenced in a study of blood T cell repertoires in COVID-19. Sequencing used immunoSEQ multiplex PCR; TCRdb keeps in-frame clones, though not all of them. The table records 280,000 or so clones, about nine tenths of them present only once. Sample: PBMCs or T cells enriched from blood (not recorded which). These receptor sequences come from a woman aged 50 to 60 who had been exposed to COVID-19.

The chain uses TRBV28 and TRBJ2-5; D gene ambiguous. This CDR3 has 15 residues. Germline V gives CDR1 MDHEN, CDR2 SYDVKM. Between the trimmed V and J ends, which lost 5 bases and 8 bases, there was a span of 21 bases. The CDR3 sequence is CASSVLQTTQLTQYF. Written as DNA, the CDR3 is TGTGCCAGCAGTGTTTTACAGACCACCCAACTCACCCAGTACTTC.

J is TRBJ1-2 and V is TRBV5-5; the match to TRBD1 covers 7 bases. This CDR3 contains 13 residues. The germline V gene has CDR1 SGHKS and CDR2 YYEKEE (reference sequence). V dropped 4 bases and J dropped 4; count of bases not matched to a gene: 4. The CDR3, as DNA: TGTGCCAGCAGCCCGGGACAGTCCTATGGCTACACCTTC. It translates to CASSPGQSYGYTF.

This clone was seen only once. The chain has TRBV3-1 (or the pseudogene TRBV3-2) and TRBJ1-2; 8 nucleotides agree with TRBD1. Germline values: CDR1 LGHDT, CDR2 YNNKEL (reference sequence). There are 16 residues in the CDR3. V trimming: 1 base; J trimming: 4 bases; junction bases outside the gene matches: 8. The CDR3 DNA follows: TGTGCCAGCAGCCAAGTGGAGACAGGGGCTCTCTATGGCTACACCTTC. It encodes CASSQVETGALYGYTF.

This sequence joins TRBV6-5 and TRBJ1-1; 7 bases are a match to TRBD1. This CDR3 contains 14 residues. Per germline, CDR1 MNHEY and CDR2 SVGAGI. The ends lost 5 bases at V and 7 bases at J; junction bases unmatched: 10. The CDR3 region is CASSPQGVVSEAFF. The CDR3 coding sequence is TGTGCCAGCAGTCCTCAGGGGGTTGTAAGTGAAGCTTTCTTT.

This sequence joins TRBV7-2 and TRBJ2-5, with 7 bases lining up with TRBD1. Germline CDR1 reads SGHTA; CDR2 reads FQGNSA. The CDR3 runs to 15 residues. V shed 2 bases, J shed 3 bases, and the junction held 6 bases outside the gene matches. The DNA for the CDR3 is TGTGCCAGCAGCTTAATGACAGGGTGGAAAGAGACCCAGTACTTC. Protein product: CASSLMTGWKETQYF.

The chain joins TRBV5-5 to TRBJ1-1; the D is unclear. Trimming cost V 0 bases and J 3 bases, with 9 bases left between them. There are 14 residues in the CDR3. Germline-derived CDR1 and CDR2 are SGHKS and YYEKEE (reference sequence). The CDR3 loop reads CASSLDGRDTEAFF. CDR3 coding DNA: TGTGCCAGCAGCTTGGATGGGAGGGACACTGAAGCTTTCTTT.

The V call is TRBV18, the J call TRBJ2-7, with TRBD1 matching 8 bases. Losses at the gene ends were 2 bases for V and 6 bases for J; bases not matched to a gene: 9. The V gene's germline CDR1 is KGHSH and CDR2 LQKENI. The CDR3 is made up of 15 amino acids. The CDR3 DNA reads as TGTGCCAGCTCACCAGGGCTCCCGGGACAGGCCGAGCAGTACTTC. Translation: CASSPGLPGQAEQYF.

This chain links TRBV6-4 with TRBJ2-3; D remains unclear. Germline CDR1 and CDR2: MRHNA and SNTAGT. The CDR3 extends over 13 amino acids. Trimming removed 2 bases from V and 3 bases from J, with 6 bases in between. This CDR3 reads CASSDTDTDTQYF. The CDR3 nucleotides read TGTGCCAGCAGTGACACAGATACAGATACGCAGTATTTT.

This clone appeared a single time. The chain uses TRBV7-9 and TRBJ1-3, with D unclear. The CDR3 has 15 residues. The germline V gene encodes CDR1 SEHNR and CDR2 FQNEAQ (reference sequence). With 5 bases removed from V and 0 bases from J, the gap between germline ends came to 11 bases. CDR3: CASSPPQISGNTIYF. The CDR3 nucleotides read TGTGCCAGCAGCCCGCCTCAGATCTCTGGAAACACCATATATTTT.

This clone was recorded once. The V gene is TRBV7-6, the J gene TRBJ2-2; 10 bases match TRBD2. Germline V lookup: CDR1 SGHVS, CDR2 FNYEAQ. This CDR3 region has 15 residues. The ends lost 5 bases at V and 4 bases at J; junction bases unmatched: 4. This chain's CDR3 is CASSKRGGITGELFF. In DNA form, the CDR3 reads TGTGCCAGCAGCAAGCGGGGGGGTATCACCGGGGAGCTGTTTTTT.